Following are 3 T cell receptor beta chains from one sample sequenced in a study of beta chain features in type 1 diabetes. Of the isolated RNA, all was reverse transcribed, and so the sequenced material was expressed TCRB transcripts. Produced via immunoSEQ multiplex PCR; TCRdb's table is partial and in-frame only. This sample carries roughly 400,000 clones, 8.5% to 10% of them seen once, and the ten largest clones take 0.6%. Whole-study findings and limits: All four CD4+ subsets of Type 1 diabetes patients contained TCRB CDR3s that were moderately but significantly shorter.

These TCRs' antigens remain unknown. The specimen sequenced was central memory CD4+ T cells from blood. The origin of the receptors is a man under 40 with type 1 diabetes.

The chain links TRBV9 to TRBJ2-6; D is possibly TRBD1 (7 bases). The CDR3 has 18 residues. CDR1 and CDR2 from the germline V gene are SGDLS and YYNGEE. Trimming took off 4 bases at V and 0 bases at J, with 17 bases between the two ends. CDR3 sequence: CASSPRQGGSSGANVLTF. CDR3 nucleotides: TGTGCCAGCAGCCCTCGACAGGGAGGTAGCTCTGGGGCCAACGTCCTGACTTTC.

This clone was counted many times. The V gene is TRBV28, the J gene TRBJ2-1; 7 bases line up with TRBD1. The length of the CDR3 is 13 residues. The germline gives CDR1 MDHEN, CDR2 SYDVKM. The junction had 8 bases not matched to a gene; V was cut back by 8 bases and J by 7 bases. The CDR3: CASRQGTKNEQFF. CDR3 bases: TGTGCCAGCCGACAGGGTACGAAAAATGAGCAGTTCTTC.

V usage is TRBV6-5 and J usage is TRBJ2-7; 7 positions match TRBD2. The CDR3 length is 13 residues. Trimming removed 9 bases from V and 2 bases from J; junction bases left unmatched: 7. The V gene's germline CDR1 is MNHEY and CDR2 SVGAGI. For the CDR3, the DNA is TGTGCCAGTCGCGGGAGACCCACCTACGAGCAGTACTTC. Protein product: CASRGRPTYEQYF.